The 19 T cell receptor beta chains given below trace back to one sample, sequenced in a study of vaccination and CD4 T cells after COVID-19. For these receptors, no antigen is known. Once obtained from cultured CD4+ T cells, the DNA was sequenced using the Oncomine TCR Beta short-read assay. TCRdb itself ran the PCR reads through MiXCR, one entry per CDR3 protein. This table holds roughly 13,000 distinct CDR3 sequences, just under 30% found once. The sample's treatment: roughly ten-day PBMC culture with coronavirus spike peptide pools or control peptides (ViraFEST assay). Here the sequenced sample was CD4+ T cells from blood, cultured in vitro, taken before SARS-CoV-2 vaccination. The receptors were sampled from a human donor who received a COVID-19 vaccine.

This chain uses TRBV10-2 with TRBJ2-7, with 9 bases lining up with TRBD1. Germline CDR1 reads WSHSY; CDR2 reads SAAADI. Trimming at V came to 4 bases and at J to 3 bases, leaving 16 bases not matched to a gene. The CDR3 is 18 residues long. CDR3 amino acids: CASSVPRVSDRGRYEQYF. Here the CDR3 DNA reads TGCGCCAGCAGTGTTCCCCGGGTGTCGGACAGGGGACGCTACGAGCAGTACTTC.

This chain joins TRBV2 and TRBJ2-1; 8 bases line up with TRBD2. CDR1 is SNHLY, CDR2 FYNNEI, per germline. The CDR3 totals 16 residues. The V and J ends lost 6 bases and 6 bases, in that order; junction bases with no gene match: 13. CDR3 sequence: CASSRGAGGPVNEQFF. In DNA form, the CDR3 reads TGTGCCAGCAGCCGAGGCGCGGGGGGACCGGTCAATGAGCAGTTCTTC.

A few counts support this clonotype. The chain combines TRBV10-3 with TRBJ2-3; D may be TRBD1 (6 bases). Per the germline V gene, CDR1 is ENHRY and CDR2 is SYGVKD. The CDR3 length is 18 residues. V was clipped by 0 bases and J by 5 bases, with 21 bases between them. CDR3 protein: CAISESTRTGIKGDTQYF. The CDR3 nucleotides are TGTGCCATCAGTGAGTCGACTCGAACAGGGATCAAGGGAGATACGCAGTATTTT.

The rearrangement uses TRBV6-5 and TRBJ1-2; D is perhaps TRBD1 (5 bases). V was shortened by 2 bases and J by 4 bases, with 11 bases between the two germline ends. Germline lookup yields CDR1 MNHEY and CDR2 SVGAGI. The CDR3 has 14 residues. The CDR3 loop is CASSYSQGTYGYTF. The CDR3 DNA is TGTGCCAGCAGTTACAGTCAGGGAACCTATGGCTACACCTTC.

This clonotype was counted only a few times. This rearrangement joins TRBV2 to TRBJ2-5; D is possibly TRBD1 (6 bases). Trimming took off 4 bases at V and 6 bases at J, with 21 bases between the two ends. CDR3 length: 16 residues. In germline, CDR1 is SNHLY, CDR2 FYNNEI. The CDR3 protein is CASSVPADSGGKTQYF. CDR3 sequence (DNA): TGTGCCAGCAGTGTCCCCGCGGACAGTGGGGGAAAGACCCAGTACTTC.

This clonotype was detected a few times. This chain links TRBV5-1 with TRBJ1-3; unclear D gene. CDR3 length equals 14 residues. The germline V gene has CDR1 SGHRS and CDR2 YFSETQ. The V end lost 0 bases, the J end lost 4 bases, and 8 bases lay between the germline ends. The CDR3 nucleotides are TGCGCCAGCAGCTTGGAGGTGGGAGGAAACACCATATATTTT. Translating it yields CASSLEVGGNTIYF.

CDR3 in amino acids: CASRTFIGTALNTEAFF. For the CDR3, the DNA is TGTGCCAGCAGGACATTCATTGGGACCGCATTGAACACTGAAGCTTTCTTT. This chain joins TRBV27 and TRBJ1-1; possible D gene TRBD1, 5 bases. CDR1 and CDR2 (germline): MNHEY, SMNVEV (reference sequence). V lost 6 bases to trimming and J lost 0 bases, with 20 bases between them. CDR3 size: 17 residues.

J is TRBJ1-1 and V is TRBV30; 11 positions agree with TRBD1. Germline V gives CDR1 GTSNPN, CDR2 SVGIG (reference sequence). The CDR3 is 15 residues long. V shed 4 bases, J shed 8 bases, and the junction held 12 bases outside the gene matches. CDR3 sequence: CAWKQTGTGGIEAFF. The CDR3 DNA follows: TGTGCCTGGAAACAGACGGGGACAGGGGGAATCGAAGCTTTCTTT. The variable domain in full, with the rest retrieved from reference TRBV30 and TRBJ1-1, is SQTIHQWPATLVQPVGSPLSLECTVEGTSNPNLYWYRQAAGRGLQLLFYSVGIGQISSEVPQNLSASRPQDRQFILSSKKLLLSDSGFYLCAWKQTGTGGIEAFFGQGTRLTVV.

This clonotype showed up just a few times. This chain uses TRBV20-1 with TRBJ1-2; 10 bases line up with TRBD1. The germline CDR1 and CDR2 sequences are DFQATT and SNEGSKA (reference sequence). The CDR3 totals 13 residues. V was clipped by 8 bases and J by 7 bases; unmatched bases: 10. This CDR3 is CSPSRDRGSGYTF. For the CDR3, the DNA is TGCAGTCCAAGCCGGGACAGGGGCTCTGGCTACACCTTC.

Written as DNA, the CDR3 is TGTGCCAGCAGGGACAGCAATCAGCCCCAGCATTTT. Its protein product is CASRDSNQPQHF. This chain connects TRBV6-1 to TRBJ1-5; D gene unclear. Per the germline V gene, CDR1 is MNHNS and CDR2 is SASEGT. Trimming took 6 bases from V and 1 from J, leaving 4 bases between them. This CDR3 is built from 12 residues.

This chain connects TRBV7-8 to TRBJ2-7; D not resolved. V dropped 8 bases and J dropped 6 bases, with 11 bases sitting between them. The length of the CDR3 is 11 residues. Germline CDR1 reads SGHVS; CDR2 reads FQNEAQ. CDR3 residues: CASALRSEQYF. The CDR3 region has the DNA TGTGCCAGCGCCCTAAGAAGCGAGCAGTACTTC.

This clonotype was seen a few times. The genes are TRBV7-9 and TRBJ1-1; D gene unclear. Germline V gene lookup returns CDR1 SEHNR and CDR2 FQNEAQ (reference sequence). V shed 2 bases and J shed 5 bases, with 15 bases lying between them. This CDR3 has 15 residues. Here the CDR3 DNA reads TGTGCCAGCAGCTTATTCCGGACCCGCTGGACTGAAGCTTTCTTT. Its translation is CASSLFRTRWTEAFF.

The sample holds a few counts of this clonotype. The chain couples TRBV10-1 to TRBJ2-7, with a weak D call TRBD1 (5 bases). This CDR3 contains 15 residues. Germline lookup yields CDR1 WNHNN and CDR2 SYGVQD (reference sequence). Trimming left V 0 bases short and J 5 bases short, with 14 bases between. The chain's CDR3 is CASSESAGLLDEQYF. The DNA for the CDR3 is TGCGCCAGCAGTGAGTCTGCAGGGCTACTGGACGAGCAGTACTTC.

This clonotype was counted between two and nine times. J is TRBJ1-2 and V is TRBV12-3 or TRBV12-4; 7 nucleotides agree with TRBD1. The CDR3 is 13 amino acids. V trimming: 6 bases; J trimming: 7 bases; junction bases outside the gene matches: 8. The CDR3 DNA sequence: TGTGCCAGCAGCTACGTTTCAGGGGGTGGCTACACCTTC. Its translation: CASSYVSGGGYTF.

This clonotype was detected only a few times. The genes are TRBV21-1 and TRBJ2-5; the table assigns TRBD1, which was not confirmed against the DNA. TRBV21-1 is a pseudogene segment. The CDR3 has 15 residues. The CDR3: CASGKLQGAQETQYF. The DNA of the CDR3 is TGTGCCAGCGGAAAATTACAGGGCGCCCAAGAGACCCAGTACTTC.

The V gene is TRBV14, the J gene TRBJ2-7, with D hard to call. The CDR3 is 14 residues long. Germline loops: CDR1 SGHDN, CDR2 FVKESK. V was clipped by 1 base and J by 9 bases, with 16 bases between them. The CDR3 protein is CASSQVKVSQRQYF. The CDR3 region has the DNA TGTGCCAGCAGCCAAGTTAAGGTATCGCAGCGGCAGTACTTC.

The chain uses TRBV20-1 and TRBJ1-2; 7 bases are a match to TRBD1. Looked up from germline, CDR1 is DFQATT and CDR2 is SNEGSKA (reference sequence). J lost 3 bases, V lost 5 bases, and 9 bases had no gene match. This CDR3 is built from 14 residues. This chain's CDR3 is CSAGNRGWDYGYTF. CDR3 nucleotide sequence: TGCAGTGCTGGCAACAGGGGCTGGGACTATGGCTACACCTTC.

V gene TRBV12-3 or TRBV12-4 combines with J gene TRBJ2-5, with 10 bases lining up with TRBD2. Losses at the gene ends were 3 bases for V and 5 bases for J; bases not matched to a gene: 15. The CDR3 spans 18 residues. CDR3 region: CASSFRGLAGEKGETQYF. CDR3 bases: TGTGCCAGCAGTTTCAGGGGGCTAGCGGGGGAGAAAGGGGAGACCCAGTACTTC.

This chain connects TRBV5-1 to TRBJ2-1, with 8 bases aligning to TRBD1. The CDR3 runs to 14 residues. In germline, CDR1 is SGHRS, CDR2 YFSETQ. V lost 6 bases to trimming and J lost 7 bases; unmatched junction nucleotides: 9. In DNA form, the CDR3 reads TGCGCCAGCACACCCGGGACAGGCCAAAATGAGCAGTTCTTC. It encodes CASTPGTGQNEQFF.